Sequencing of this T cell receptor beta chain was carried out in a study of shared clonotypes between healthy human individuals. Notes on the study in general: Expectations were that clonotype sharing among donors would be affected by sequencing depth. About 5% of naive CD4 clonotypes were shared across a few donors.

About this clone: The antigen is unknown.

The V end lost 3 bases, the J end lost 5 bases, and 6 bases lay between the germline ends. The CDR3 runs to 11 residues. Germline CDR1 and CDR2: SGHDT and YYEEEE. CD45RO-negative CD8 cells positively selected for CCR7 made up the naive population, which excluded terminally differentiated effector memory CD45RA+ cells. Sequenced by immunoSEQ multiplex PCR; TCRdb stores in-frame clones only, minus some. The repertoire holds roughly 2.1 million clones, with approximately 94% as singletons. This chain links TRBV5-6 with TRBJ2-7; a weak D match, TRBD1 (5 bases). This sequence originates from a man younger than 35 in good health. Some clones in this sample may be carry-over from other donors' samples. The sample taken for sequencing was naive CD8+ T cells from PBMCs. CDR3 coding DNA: TGTGCCAGCAGCTGGGGCAACGAGCAGTACTTC. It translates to CASSWGNEQYF.